Below, one TCR beta chain is given with its context. The CDR3 sequence is 16 residues long. Germline V gives CDR1 LNHNV, CDR2 YYDKDF (reference sequence). V shed 1 base and J 1 base; nucleotides not matched to a gene: 2. These data come from a study of blood T cell repertoires in COVID-19. Here immunoSEQ multiplex PCR was the method, and the copy in TCRdb shows in-frame clones only, minus some. Of 200,000 to 250,000 clones in the sample, 80% to 90% were seen once. V usage is TRBV15 and J usage is TRBJ1-1, with TRBD1 matching 11 bases. The sequenced material came from PBMCs or T cells enriched from blood (not recorded which). This TCR derives from a woman between 40 and 55 years old with acute COVID-19. The CDR3 loop reads CATSRGDRGTNTEAFF. For the CDR3, the DNA is TGTGCCACCAGCAGAGGGGACAGGGGGACGAACACTGAAGCTTTCTTT.